The source of this TCR beta chain is a study of OX40 agonist ivuxolimab in advanced cancers. Measured with immunoSEQ multiplex PCR; TCRdb has only the in-frame clones, and not every one. The sample comprises roughly 81,000 clones, approximately 83% of which are singletons, and 5% to 6.5% rests with the top ten. The receptor was isolated from an adult with an advanced solid tumor such as melanoma, head and neck, liver or kidney cancer. The material was CD4+ or CD8+ T cells sorted from blood, obtained in a trial of the OX40 agonist ivuxolimab.

CDR3 region: CASSLIEGDGYTF. DNA for the CDR3: TGTGCCAGCAGCTTAATCGAGGGCGACGGCTACACCTTC. This chain joins TRBV7-3 and TRBJ1-2; D not resolved. V was pared by 1 base and J by 8 bases, with 11 bases between. This CDR3 has 13 amino acids. Germline V gene data show CDR1 as SGHTA and CDR2 as FQGTGA.